The 21 T cell receptor beta chains below all came from one sample that was sequenced in a study of blood T cell repertoires in COVID-19. The protocol was immunoSEQ multiplex PCR, while the TCRdb copy is restricted to in-frame clones and leaves out a portion. The sample lists around 160,000 clones, 88% seen once, with 2.3% in the top ten. Sequencing was carried out using peripheral blood. The receptor source for this set is a human donor in a cohort sampled during active COVID-19.

V usage is TRBV28 and J usage is TRBJ1-1; D is uncertain. The germline V gene encodes CDR1 MDHEN and CDR2 SYDVKM. V lost 2 bases to trimming and J lost 1 base, with 8 bases between them. The length of the CDR3 is 14 residues. Written as DNA, the CDR3 is TGTGCCAGCAGTTTAGAAGCAGGGAACACTGAAGCTTTCTTT. Protein product: CASSLEAGNTEAFF.

The gene calls are TRBV28 and TRBJ2-1, with D possibly being TRBD2 (6 bases). Germline CDR1 is MDHEN and CDR2 is SYDVKM. The CDR3 contains 14 residues. Deletions cut 5 bases from V and 6 bases from J, with 14 bases between. The CDR3: CASSPSSALNEQFF. CDR3 sequence (DNA): TGTGCCAGCAGTCCGTCTAGCGCCCTCAATGAGCAGTTCTTC.

The chain has TRBV6-5 and TRBJ2-7, with TRBD2 matching over 11 bases. The CDR3 has 14 residues. J gave up 3 bases and V 2 bases, and 0 bases lay outside the gene matches. CDR1 is MNHEY, CDR2 SVGAGI, per germline. For the CDR3, the DNA is TGTGCCAGCAGTTACGGGACTAGCGGCTACGAGCAGTACTTC. Amino acids: CASSYGTSGYEQYF.

CDR3 in DNA: TGTGCCAGCAGCCAAGATTCGGGGGGCCTGGCCGGGGAGCTGTTTTTT. Its translation is CASSQDSGGLAGELFF. This chain connects TRBV3-1 (or the pseudogene TRBV3-2) to TRBJ2-2, with D possibly TRBD2 on 7 matching bases. V was cut by 0 bases and J by 6 bases, with 14 bases left in between. The CDR3 has 16 amino acids. CDR1 and CDR2 from the germline V gene are LGHDT and YNNKEL (reference sequence).

This clone has only a few counts. The chain links TRBV4-3 to TRBJ2-7, with 8 bases that match TRBD2. This CDR3 spans 14 amino acids. Unmatched junction bases numbered 4, after V lost 4 bases and J lost 2 bases. Germline V gene data show CDR1 as LGHNA and CDR2 as YSLEER. Here the CDR3 DNA reads TGCGCCAGCAGCCTGGGACTAGTCCCCTACGAGCAGTACTTC. Encoded protein: CASSLGLVPYEQYF.

A few counts support this clone. This sequence joins TRBV30 and TRBJ2-6, with TRBD1 identical over 9 bases. This CDR3 contains 16 residues. Germline V CDR1 and CDR2: GTSNPN, SVGIG (reference sequence). The trim removed 4 bases at V and 4 bases at J, leaving 8 bases unmatched. The CDR3, as DNA: TGTGCCTGGACCACAGGGGGCGCTCCGGGGGCCAACGTCCTGACTTTC. It translates to CAWTTGGAPGANVLTF.

This sequence joins TRBV6-1 and TRBJ2-2; D is perhaps TRBD2 (5 bases). Trimming stripped 2 bases from V and 3 bases from J, with 13 bases between. CDR1 and CDR2 from the germline V gene are MNHNS and SASEGT. CDR3 length: 16 residues. CDR3: CASSEYGGMDTGELFF. The DNA for the CDR3 is TGTGCCAGCAGTGAATACGGAGGAATGGACACCGGGGAGCTGTTTTTT.

This clone has more than one count but fewer than ten. The chain recombines TRBV7-9 with TRBJ1-1, with D possibly TRBD1 on 5 matching bases. V was shortened by 4 bases and J by 11 bases, with 17 bases between the two germline ends. The CDR3 extends over 13 amino acids. Germline V CDR1 and CDR2: SEHNR, FQNEAQ (reference sequence). CDR3 residues: CASSWDFQSGAFF. DNA for the CDR3: TGTGCCAGCAGCTGGGACTTCCAATCGGGGGCTTTCTTT.

The DNA of the CDR3 is TGTGCCAGCAGTCACCACCCGGGGGCCCAGCATTTT. This gives the protein CASSHHPGAQHF. The chain combines TRBV6-2 or TRBV6-3 with TRBJ1-5; D might be TRBD1 (5 bases). Germline-derived CDR1 and CDR2 are MNHEY and SVGEGT. V was cut by 5 bases and J by 11 bases, with 13 bases left in between. This CDR3 contains 12 residues.

The chain uses TRBV5-8 and TRBJ1-5; D ambiguous. There are 14 residues in the CDR3. The ends were cut back, 3 bases at V and 4 bases at J, with 11 bases in the middle. Germline CDR1 SGHTS, CDR2 YDEGEE. CDR3 protein: CASSSRRFNQPQHF. The CDR3 region has the DNA TGTGCCAGCAGCTCGCGCAGGTTTAATCAGCCCCAGCATTTT.

The chain carries TRBV28 and TRBJ2-5, with 10 nucleotides matching TRBD1. The V gene's germline CDR1 is MDHEN and CDR2 SYDVKM. The CDR3 runs to 15 residues. Trimming at V came to 6 bases and at J to 5 bases, leaving 9 bases not matched to a gene. CDR3 region: CASRRMTGGKETQYF. Written as DNA, the CDR3 is TGTGCCAGCAGAAGAATGACAGGGGGCAAGGAGACCCAGTACTTC.

The CDR3 reads CASSFGTGGTYEQYF. Here the CDR3 DNA reads TGTGCCAGCAGCTTCGGGACAGGGGGCACCTACGAGCAGTACTTC. The chain couples TRBV5-6 to TRBJ2-7; 12 bases are shared with TRBD1. Trimming took 2 bases from V and 2 from J; bases not matched to a gene: 2. This CDR3 is 15 amino acids long. The germline CDR1 and CDR2 sequences are SGHDT and YYEEEE.

V usage is TRBV20-1 and J usage is TRBJ1-2; 10 nucleotides match TRBD1. The CDR3 is 14 residues long. Trimming at V came to 3 bases and at J to 2 bases, leaving 3 bases not matched to a gene. Germline-derived CDR1 and CDR2 are DFQATT and SNEGSKA (reference sequence). CDR3 loop: CSASDRGRNYGYTF. CDR3 nucleotide sequence: TGCAGTGCTAGTGACAGGGGGCGGAACTATGGCTACACCTTC.

The chain has TRBV2 and TRBJ2-7; no firm D call. The length of the CDR3 is 12 residues. Germline CDR1 reads SNHLY; CDR2 reads FYNNEI. Trimming took off 3 bases at V and 0 bases at J, with 3 bases between the two ends. The CDR3 DNA follows: TGTGCCAGCAGTGACGTCTCCTACGAGCAGTACTTC. Translated, it gives CASSDVSYEQYF.

V gene TRBV5-1 combines with J gene TRBJ1-2, with 8 bases matching TRBD1. Germline V lookup: CDR1 SGHRS, CDR2 YFSETQ. Losses at the gene ends were 0 bases for V and 2 bases for J; bases not matched to a gene: 6. The CDR3 has 16 amino acids. The CDR3 sequence: CASSLAAGGLNYGYTF. The CDR3 nucleotides are TGCGCCAGCAGCTTGGCCGCAGGGGGCTTAAACTATGGCTACACCTTC. The variable domain in full, with the rest retrieved from reference TRBV5-1 and TRBJ1-2, is KAGVTQTPRYLIKTRGQQVTLSCSPISGHRSVSWYQQTPGQGLQFLFEYFSETQRNKGNFPGRFSGRQFSNSRSEMNVSTLELGDSALYLCASSLAAGGLNYGYTFGSGTRLTVV.

This clone was recorded once. CDR3: CASSQPPGGLYEKLFF. The CDR3 nucleotides read TGTGCCAGCAGTCAACCCCCAGGGGGCCTTTACGAAAAACTGTTTTTT. The chain combines TRBV28 with TRBJ1-4; 8 bases are a match to TRBD1. CDR3 length: 16 residues. Per the germline V gene, CDR1 is MDHEN and CDR2 is SYDVKM. Trimming at V came to 5 bases and at J to 8 bases, leaving 13 bases not matched to a gene.

The J gene is TRBJ2-7, the V gene TRBV28; 8 bases match TRBD1. Germline CDR1 MDHEN, CDR2 SYDVKM. V was pared by 11 bases and J by 6 bases, with 12 bases of the junction left unmatched. The CDR3 totals 13 residues. CDR3 nucleotide sequence: TGTGCCGGACGGACAGGGTCCGAGGGCGAGCAGTACTTC. Amino acids: CAGRTGSEGEQYF. Complete variable domain (other parts from reference TRBV28 and TRBJ2-7): DVKVTQSSRYLVKRTGEKVFLECVQDMDHENMFWYRQDPGLGLRLIYFSYDVKMKEKGDIPEGYSVSREKKERFSLILESASTNQTSMYLCAGRTGSEGEQYFGPGTRLTVT.

This chain connects TRBV4-2 to TRBJ2-3; D is perhaps TRBD2 (6 bases). Germline values: CDR1 LGHNA, CDR2 YNFKEQ. There are 16 residues in the CDR3. Trimming removed 2 bases at V and 2 bases at J, with 14 bases between. CDR3 protein: CASSQIGTGPTDTQYF. The CDR3 DNA sequence: TGTGCCAGCAGCCAAATAGGGACTGGTCCCACAGATACGCAGTATTTT.

In DNA, the CDR3 is TGTGCCAGCAATTCCGGGACTGCGAACACCGGGGAGCTGTTTTTT. It codes for CASNSGTANTGELFF. The gene calls are TRBV28 and TRBJ2-2; possible D gene TRBD2, 6 bases. This CDR3 is 15 amino acids long. V was cut by 7 bases and J by 0 bases, with 12 bases left in between. The V gene's germline CDR1 is MDHEN and CDR2 SYDVKM.

This clone was observed once. The chain uses TRBV4-3 and TRBJ2-1; the D gene is possibly TRBD2 (6 bases). Looked up from germline, CDR1 is LGHNA and CDR2 is YSLEER. V was trimmed by 0 bases and J by 4 bases, leaving 16 bases between them. This CDR3 is 17 amino acids long. In DNA form, the CDR3 reads TGCGCCAGCAGCCAAGATTATTTCGTGGGACTTTACAATGAGCAGTTCTTC. It codes for CASSQDYFVGLYNEQFF.

The chain joins TRBV4-2 to TRBJ2-3; 12 nucleotides match TRBD2. The V gene end was trimmed by 2 bases and the J gene end by 5 bases; junction bases not matched to a gene: 5. The length of the CDR3 is 16 residues. Germline V gene data show CDR1 as LGHNA and CDR2 as YNFKEQ. DNA of the CDR3: TGTGCCAGCAGCCAAAAACTAGCGGGAGGTGGAGATACGCAGTATTTT. This gives the protein CASSQKLAGGGDTQYF.